This TCR beta chain came from a study of T cell responses to AZD1222 COVID-19 vaccine (dated by TCRdb to about 2021). Study-wide context: AZD1222 recipients whose second dose came at about 4 weeks and those whose second dose came at about 12 weeks were combined into one group, since spike-specific TCR depth and breadth did not differ between the two schedules. TCR sequencing covered approximately 230 trial participants: about 210 given two doses of AZD1222 and some 25 given two doses of MenACWY control vaccine. Enrollment into the trials was organized by age into subgroups of 18-55, 56-69 and 70-plus years, and those subgroups contained around 150, 28 and 57 TCR-sequenced participants, respectively.

To note about this clone: Its antigen is still unknown. No qualities accompany the bases; no much larger clone lies one base away.

The CDR3 has 15 amino acids, counting the end cysteine and phenylalanine. Only the CDR3 DNA stays, 45 bases, in frame from base 1. V gives up 1 base and J gives up 7 bases, and the segment between their germline ends measures 11 bases. The germline V gene provides CDR1 LGHNA and CDR2 YSLEER. The CDR3 regions of human TCRbeta chains were analyzed by immunosequencing. The original pipeline was this. TCRs in the repertoires were matched against a reference library of SARS-CoV-2-specific TCRs that had been generated with the MIRA antigen-specificity platform. Breadth was defined as the fraction of unique TCRs that were SARS-CoV-2-associated. Depth was defined as the fraction of total T cells that were SARS-CoV-2-associated. Each spike-specific TCR was assigned to its reactive spike region and to a CD4 or CD8 class using the MIRA data. Log10-transformed breadth and depth values were compared by one-way ANOVA with Sidak's multiple comparisons tests. Sourced from immuneACCESS, this table was stored by TCRdb with only in-frame sequences that have V and J called. A share of the clones is absent; for the studies checked, an unresolved V gene accounts for under half, and the remainder has no known explanation. V and J calls and clone size are copied from that table; D and trimming were computed from the DNA. In all, the sample holds around 130,000 clones, and 70% to 90% of those were seen once. Clones ranked in the top ten supply around 12% of the sample.

General findings and caveats noted by the study authors: No day 14 peak-response samples were available, so repertoires were characterized only after the peak T cell response. In the small 56-69-year group, the increase in depth fell short of significance, most likely because of low power. After two AZD1222 doses, spike-specific TCR breadth and depth were significantly higher than at day 0 and than in MenACWY recipients. Most participants were white British and females outnumbered males, and the authors suggested that clonal diversity may have been underestimated. Reportedly, close to half of the unique spike-specific TCRs recognized epitopes lying outside the regions that are mutated in the B.1.351 and B.1.1.7 variants. The whole spike protein was spanned by vaccine-associated CD4 TCRs, and dominant responses were seen in regions 160-218 and 743-854. Only five to seven AZD1222 recipients were SARS-CoV-2 seropositive at baseline, limiting conclusions about previously exposed vaccinees.

Per the publication, the time point label means: baseline before first vaccination. Vaccinee samples were obtained from the UK trials COV001 and COV002, which included a single-blind randomized controlled phase 2/3 trial of AZD1222 (ChAdOx1 nCoV-19) in healthy adults. Trial participant PBMC samples were collected at day 0 and day 28 after the second dose for TCRbeta chain sequencing. Sequences were derived from peripheral blood, sampled on day 0 of AZD1222 vaccination. The clonotype was recovered from an adult in good health. Recombination connected TRBV4-3 to TRBJ1-6; a tentative D call is TRBD1 (5 bases match). The CDR3: CASSQGGRLNSPLHF. The nucleotides read TGCGCCAGCAGCCAAGGGGGACGGCTAAATTCACCCCTCCACTTT.